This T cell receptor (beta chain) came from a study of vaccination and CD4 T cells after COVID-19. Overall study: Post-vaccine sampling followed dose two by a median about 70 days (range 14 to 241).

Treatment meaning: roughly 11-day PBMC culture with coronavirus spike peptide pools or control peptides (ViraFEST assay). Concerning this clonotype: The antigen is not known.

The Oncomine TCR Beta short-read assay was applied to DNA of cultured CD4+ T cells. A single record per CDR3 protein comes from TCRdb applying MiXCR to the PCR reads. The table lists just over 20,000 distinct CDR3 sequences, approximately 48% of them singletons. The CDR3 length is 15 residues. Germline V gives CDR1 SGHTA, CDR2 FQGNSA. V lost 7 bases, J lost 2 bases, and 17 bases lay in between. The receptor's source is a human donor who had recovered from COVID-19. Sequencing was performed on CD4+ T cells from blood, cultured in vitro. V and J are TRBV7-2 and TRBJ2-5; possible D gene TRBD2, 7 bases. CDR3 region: CASNEWGREQETQYF. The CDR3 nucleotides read TGTGCCAGCAACGAGTGGGGGCGGGAGCAAGAGACCCAGTACTTC.